Listed below are T cell receptor beta chains from one sample, sequenced in a study of blood T cells in healthy people across ages. TCRdb used MiXCR to reprocess the 5' RACE reads, holding one entry per CDR3 protein. The sample gives about 1.4 million distinct CDR3 sequences, roughly 60% of which show up once; roughly 7% is in the top ten. The sequencing input was blood. The receptors stem from a man younger than 35 in good health. The CDR3 runs from the conserved cysteine through the conserved F or W. The D gene is left open where the match is weak. Clone size is shown for a subset of rows, as once, few, many or a class of expanded clone.

TRBV7-2	TRBJ2-7	TRBD1	NA	TGTGCCACCCTCCGGGACAGGGGACCTTACGAGCAGTACTTC	CATLRDRGPYEQYF
TRBV2	TRBJ1-2	TRBD1	NA	TGTGCCAGCAGTCCCAACAGGGGCGTCAATGGCTACACCTTC	CASSPNRGVNGYTF
TRBV12-3/TRBV12-4	TRBJ2-3	NA	few	TGTGCCAGCAGACCCGGGACTTTCGGGACGACAGATACGCAGTATTTT	CASRPGTFGTTDTQYF
TRBV5-1	TRBJ2-1	NA	NA	TGCGCCAGCAAACTAATACTAGAGACCTACAATGAGCAGTTCTTC	CASKLILETYNEQFF
TRBV7-6	TRBJ2-7	NA	NA	TGTGCCAGCAGCTTCGGGGCAAAAGGGGCCTACGAGCAGTACTTC	CASSFGAKGAYEQYF
TRBV10-3	TRBJ2-5	NA	NA	TGTGCCAGCACCGACGGAGGCTCCCGGGAGACCCAGTACTTC	CASTDGGSRETQYF
TRBV5-1	TRBJ1-1	NA	NA	TGCGCCAGCAGCTTGGAAGTTGGAGGACCGGACCCCAGGACTGAAGCTTTCTTT	CASSLEVGGPDPRTEAFF
TRBV7-2	TRBJ1-1	NA	NA	TGTGCCAGCAGCTCGGTTCGGCACACTGAAGCTTTCTTT	CASSSVRHTEAFF
TRBV4-1	TRBJ2-7	TRBD2	NA	TGCGCCAGCAGCCAAGGCCGAACTAGCGGACGATACGAGCAGTACTTC	CASSQGRTSGRYEQYF
TRBV4-1	TRBJ2-5	NA	NA	TGCGCCAGCAGCCACGAAAGTCGGGAGACCCAGTACTTC	CASSHESRETQYF
TRBV10-1	TRBJ2-5	NA	NA	TGTGCCAGCAGTTCGATCCTCGGAGGGACGCAAGAGACCCAGTACTTC	CASSSILGGTQETQYF
TRBV12-3/TRBV12-4	TRBJ2-5	NA	NA	TGTGCCAGCAGTTTAATTAAAGGGGAGACTCAGTACTTC	CASSLIKGETQYF
TRBV9	TRBJ2-4	NA	few	TGTGCCAGCAGCGTAGGTCTGGTGTCCAAAAACATTCAGTACTTC	CASSVGLVSKNIQYF
TRBV5-6	TRBJ2-3	TRBD2	NA	TGTGCCAGCATCCGAAGCGGGGGTTCGTCAGATACGCAGTATTTT	CASIRSGGSSDTQYF
TRBV4-3	TRBJ2-3	NA	NA	TGCGCCAGCAGCCAAGAGGAAAGGGCCACAGATATGCAGTATTTT	CASSQEERATDMQYF
TRBV25-1	TRBJ2-5	TRBD2	NA	TGTGCCAGCAGTGCCCCCTTGGGGACTAGCGGAGAAGAGACCCAGTACTTC	CASSAPLGTSGEETQYF
TRBV6-2/TRBV6-3	TRBJ2-7	NA	NA	TGTGCCAGCAGTTACCCTCCCGGGGAAACCTACGAGCAGTACTTC	CASSYPPGETYEQYF
TRBV20-1	TRBJ2-7	NA	NA	TGCAGTGCTAGAGTCGTTAGCGGCTCCTACGAGCAGTACTTC	CSARVVSGSYEQYF
TRBV7-2	TRBJ2-1	TRBD2	few	TGTGCCAGCAGTAGAGATAGCGGGATCGCGAATGAGCAGTTCTTC	CASSRDSGIANEQFF
TRBV12-3/TRBV12-4	TRBJ1-4	TRBD1	NA	TGTGCCAGCAGTACCCGACAGGGGGTAGAAAAACTGTTTTTT	CASSTRQGVEKLFF
TRBV6-2/TRBV6-3	TRBJ2-2	NA	NA	TGTGCCAGCAGTTACAGTGAGGGAATGAGGACCGGGGAGCTGTTTTTT	CASSYSEGMRTGELFF
TRBV20-1	TRBJ2-5	NA	NA	TGCAGTGCTAGAGATCATCCGGGGGCGAAAGAGACCCAGTACTTC	CSARDHPGAKETQYF
TRBV2	TRBJ1-2	TRBD1	NA	TGTGCCAGCACCGGACAGGGCGTCCGGGGGGACTATGGCTACACCTTC	CASTGQGVRGDYGYTF
TRBV20-1	TRBJ2-7	TRBD1	few	TGCAGTGCTTCGACAGGGCTATCCTACGAGCAGTACTTC	CSASTGLSYEQYF
TRBV3-1	TRBJ1-1	NA	NA	TGTGCCAGCAGCCAAGGGTGGGGCAGCCTGAACACTGAAGCTTTCTTT	CASSQGWGSLNTEAFF
TRBV6-5	TRBJ2-3	NA	NA	TGTGCCAGCAGCCTAACGCAGGCCGATACGCAGTATTTT	CASSLTQADTQYF
TRBV6-2/TRBV6-3	TRBJ1-5	NA	NA	TGTGCCAGCAGTGGGCCAATAAGGAGTAGAGATCAGCCCCAGCATTTT	CASSGPIRSRDQPQHF
TRBV5-1	TRBJ2-1	NA	NA	TGCGCCAGCAGCTTGGTTGGACAAACATACAATGAGCAGTTCTTC	CASSLVGQTYNEQFF
TRBV6-5	TRBJ2-1	TRBD1	NA	TGTGCCAGCAGTTACGGGACAGGGGTGGGAAACAATGAGCAGTTCTTC	CASSYGTGVGNNEQFF
TRBV7-2	TRBJ2-5	TRBD1	NA	TGTGCCAGCAGCCCGGGGACAGGGTATGCGAAGACCCAGTACTTC	CASSPGTGYAKTQYF
TRBV25-1	TRBJ2-5	NA	NA	TGTGCCAGCAGTGAACCCCCCCCAGGGCAAGAGACCCAGTACTTC	CASSEPPPGQETQYF
TRBV6-2/TRBV6-3	TRBJ2-1	NA	NA	TGTGCCAGCAGGGAGGCGGGGATCATTGACAATGAGCAGTTCTTC	CASREAGIIDNEQFF
TRBV27	TRBJ2-3	TRBD2	NA	TGTGCCAGCAGTTTACTCGGACTAGCAAGTGCAGATACGCAGTATTTT	CASSLLGLASADTQYF
TRBV9	TRBJ1-2	NA	NA	TGTGCCAGCAGCCCCTGGACTGGACAGAATCTCTATGGCTACACCTTC	CASSPWTGQNLYGYTF
TRBV20-1	TRBJ2-1	NA	few	TGCAGTGCTAGGGGCCGCGAGCAGTTCTTC	CSARGREQFF
TRBV9	TRBJ1-2	TRBD1	NA	TGTGCCAGCAGCGTAGGGAGGGGGCAGAATGGCTACACCTTC	CASSVGRGQNGYTF
TRBV20-1	TRBJ2-1	TRBD1	few	TGCAGTGCTAGAGAATCAGCAGCAGGGGGCGCAAGGGGTGAGCAGTTCTTC	CSARESAAGGARGEQFF
TRBV24-1	TRBJ2-3	NA	NA	TGTGCCACCAGTGATTTGCAAGGGGGAGATACGCAGTATTTT	CATSDLQGGDTQYF
TRBV12-3/TRBV12-4	TRBJ2-7	TRBD1	few	TGTGCCAGCAGCCCCCCCCGGACAGGCCCTAAAGAGCAGTACTTC	CASSPPRTGPKEQYF
TRBV15	TRBJ2-7	TRBD2	NA	TGTGCCACCAGCGGACTAGCGGGGGGGAGGAACGAGCAGTACTTC	CATSGLAGGRNEQYF
TRBV29-1	TRBJ2-1	TRBD2	NA	TGCAGCGTTGGGCTAGCGGGAAACAATGAGCAGTTCTTC	CSVGLAGNNEQFF
TRBV4-2	TRBJ2-7	NA	NA	TGTGCCAGCAGCCAAGTTTTCTACTCCTACGAGCAGTACTTC	CASSQVFYSYEQYF
TRBV4-1	TRBJ2-3	NA	NA	TGCGCCAGCGGCCAAGTTAGTGGGTATGACACAGATACGCAGTATTTT	CASGQVSGYDTDTQYF
TRBV14	TRBJ1-1	NA	once	TGTGCCAGCTTGACTGTATGGGACACTGAAGCTTTCTTT	CASLTVWDTEAFF
TRBV11-2	TRBJ2-3	NA	NA	TGTGCCAGCAGCTTCACCTTCGGCTCGGGCACAGATACGCAGTATTTT	CASSFTFGSGTDTQYF
TRBV11-2	TRBJ2-1	NA	NA	TGTGCCCCACGTGGTCGGGGGTACAATGAGCAGTTCTTC	CAPRGRGYNEQFF
TRBV11-2	TRBJ2-3	NA	NA	TGTGCCAGCAGCTTAGAGATCGCGGCAGGGGAAACAGATACGCAGTATTTT	CASSLEIAAGETDTQYF